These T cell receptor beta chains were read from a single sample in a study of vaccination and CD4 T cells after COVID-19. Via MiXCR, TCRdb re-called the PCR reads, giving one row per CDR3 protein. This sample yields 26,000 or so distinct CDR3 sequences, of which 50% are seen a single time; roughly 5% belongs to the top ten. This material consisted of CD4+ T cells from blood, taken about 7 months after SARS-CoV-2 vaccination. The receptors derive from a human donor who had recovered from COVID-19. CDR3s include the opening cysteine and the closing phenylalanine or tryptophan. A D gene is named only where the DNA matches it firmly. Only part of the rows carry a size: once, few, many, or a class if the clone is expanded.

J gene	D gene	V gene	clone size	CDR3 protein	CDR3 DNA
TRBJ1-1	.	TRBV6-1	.	CATRRNTEAFF	TGTGCCACCCGGAGGAACACTGAAGCTTTCTTT
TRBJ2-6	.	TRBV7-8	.	CASSPAGANVLTF	TGTGCCAGCAGCCCAGCTGGGGCCAACGTCCTGACTTTC
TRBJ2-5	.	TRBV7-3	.	CASSLSGIGVETQYF	TGTGCCAGCAGCTTAAGTGGGATCGGGGTAGAGACCCAGTACTTC
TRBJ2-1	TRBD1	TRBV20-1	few	CSRLEGTGDHNEQFF	TGCAGTCGGTTAGAGGGGACAGGGGACCACAATGAGCAGTTCTTC
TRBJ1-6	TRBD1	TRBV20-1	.	CSAGDRANNSPLHF	TGCAGTGCTGGGGACAGGGCGAATAATTCACCCCTCCACTTT
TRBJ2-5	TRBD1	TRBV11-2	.	CASSKLLPGQGAETQYF	TGTGCCAGCAGCAAACTCCTCCCGGGACAGGGGGCAGAGACCCAGTACTTC
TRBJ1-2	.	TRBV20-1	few	CSAGEANYGYTF	TGCAGTGCAGGGGAAGCTAACTATGGCTACACCTTC
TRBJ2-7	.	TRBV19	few	CASSEGGSYEQYF	TGTGCCAGTAGTGAGGGCGGGTCCTACGAGCAGTACTTC
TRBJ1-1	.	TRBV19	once	CASSPTFEGITEAFF	TGTGCCAGTAGTCCGACCTTTGAGGGCATCACTGAAGCTTTCTTT
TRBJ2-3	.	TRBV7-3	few	CASSLTMRSTDTQYF	TGTGCCAGCAGCCTAACGATGAGGAGCACAGATACGCAGTATTTT
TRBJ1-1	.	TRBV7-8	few	CASSYQGFAEAFF	TGTGCCAGCAGCTATCAGGGGTTTGCTGAAGCTTTCTTT
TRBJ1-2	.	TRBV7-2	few	CASTWGNRLANYGYTF	TGTGCCAGCACCTGGGGAAACAGGTTAGCTAACTATGGCTACACCTTC
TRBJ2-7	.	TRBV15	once	CATSRDRVSYEQYF	TGTGCCACCAGCAGAGACCGGGTCTCCTACGAGCAGTACTTC
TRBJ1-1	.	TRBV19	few	CASSIEWAAREAFF	TGTGCCAGTAGTATAGAATGGGCAGCACGTGAAGCTTTCTTT
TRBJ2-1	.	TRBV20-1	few	CSAIPRANEQFF	TGCAGTGCTATTCCAAGGGCGAATGAGCAGTTCTTC
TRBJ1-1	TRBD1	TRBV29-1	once	CSAGRPRDRVTEAFF	TGCAGCGCTGGGAGGCCCCGGGACAGGGTCACTGAAGCTTTCTTT
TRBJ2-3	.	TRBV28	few	CASSEGQADTDTQYF	TGTGCCAGCAGTGAGGGGCAAGCGGACACAGATACGCAGTATTTT
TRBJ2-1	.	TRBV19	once	CASNTAVGNEQFF	TGTGCCAGTAACACCGCTGTGGGCAATGAGCAGTTCTTC
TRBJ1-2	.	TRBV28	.	CASSLAGNYGYTF	TGTGCCAGCAGTTTAGCAGGGAACTATGGCTACACCTTC
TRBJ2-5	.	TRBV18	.	CASSHLEGRETQYF	TGTGCCAGCTCACACCTAGAGGGTCGAGAGACCCAGTACTTC
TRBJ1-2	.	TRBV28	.	CASSLLPGAAYGYTF	TGTGCCAGCAGTTTATTACCAGGGGCAGCATATGGCTACACCTTC
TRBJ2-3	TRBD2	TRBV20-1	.	CSARDSRSGRAWPTDTQYF	TGCAGTGCTAGAGATTCTCGTAGCGGGAGGGCCTGGCCCACAGATACGCAGTATTTT
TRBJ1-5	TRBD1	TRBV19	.	CASSIGTGDWGNQPQHF	TGTGCCAGTAGTATCGGTACAGGGGATTGGGGCAATCAGCCCCAGCATTTT
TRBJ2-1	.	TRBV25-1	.	CASRLADYNEQFF	TGTGCCAGCAGACTAGCAGACTACAATGAGCAGTTCTTC
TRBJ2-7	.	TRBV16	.	CASSQSGSGLSYEQYF	TGTGCCAGCAGCCAATCAGGTAGCGGTCTTTCCTACGAGCAGTACTTC
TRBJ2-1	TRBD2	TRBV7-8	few	CASSLGGGNEQFF	TGTGCCAGCAGCTTAGGGGGGGGCAATGAGCAGTTCTTC
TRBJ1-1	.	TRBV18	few	CASSSTQNTEAFF	TGTGCCAGCTCATCTACACAGAACACTGAAGCTTTCTTT
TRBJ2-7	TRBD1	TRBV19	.	CASSPGQGRSYEQYF	TGTGCCAGTAGTCCTGGACAGGGCCGCTCCTACGAGCAGTACTTC
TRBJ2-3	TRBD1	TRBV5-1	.	CASSAPQGAYTDTQYF	TGCGCCAGCAGCGCCCCCCAGGGGGCCTACACAGATACGCAGTATTTT
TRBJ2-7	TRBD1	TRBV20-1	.	CSAEPGQGASYEQYF	TGCAGTGCTGAACCGGGGCAGGGGGCTTCCTACGAGCAGTACTTC
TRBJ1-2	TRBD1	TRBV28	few	CASTWDRGALNYGYTF	TGTGCCAGTACATGGGACAGGGGCGCCCTTAACTATGGCTACACCTTC
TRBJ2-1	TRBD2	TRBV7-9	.	CASSPSGGRTDEQFF	TGTGCCAGCAGCCCGTCAGGCGGGAGGACCGATGAGCAGTTCTTC
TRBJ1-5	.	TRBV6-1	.	CASNGGNNQPQHF	TGTGCCAGCAATGGGGGGAACAATCAGCCCCAGCATTTT
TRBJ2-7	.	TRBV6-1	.	CASSEDLRGREQYF	TGTGCCAGCAGTGAAGACCTACGGGGACGCGAGCAGTACTTC
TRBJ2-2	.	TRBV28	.	CASSSRAVLNTGELFF	TGTGCCAGCAGTTCCCGGGCCGTACTGAACACCGGGGAGCTGTTTTTT